The entry below describes one T cell receptor beta chain. Cyclophosphamide on days +3 and +4 followed busulfan-fludarabine conditioning and a marrow graft. The data were taken from a study of T cells after posttransplantation cyclophosphamide. Using immunoSEQ multiplex PCR, the repertoire was profiled, and TCRdb retains in-frame clones only, with some absent. The sample holds tens of thousands of clones, approximately 78% seen once. Trimming took off 6 bases at V and 3 bases at J, with 15 bases between the two ends. The CDR3 totals 15 residues. Germline V gene data show CDR1 as SGHAT and CDR2 as FQNNGV.

The source material was CD4+ T cells sorted from blood, sampled roughly 1,900 days after a stem cell transplant with posttransplant cyclophosphamide. The V gene is TRBV11-2, the J gene TRBJ2-1, with D possibly being TRBD1 (6 bases). This clonotype was sampled from a female patient in her 40s who received an allogeneic stem cell transplant from a related donor, was CMV-positive, and had no GVHD. Some T cells could come from the graft donor. DNA of the CDR3: TGTGCCAGCAGTCTTGAGGGGGAGCTCTACAATGAGCAGTTCTTC. The encoded protein is CASSLEGELYNEQFF.